The 3 T cell receptor beta chains reported below all come from one sample, sequenced in a study of spatial heterogeneity in lung cancer (dated by TCRdb to about 2019). General study outcomes and caveats: The tumor nonsynonymous mutation count correlated with the number of expanded intratumoral alpha and beta TCRs.

What the time point label conveys for this sample: sample taken at primary tumor resection. These receptors have no identified antigens. The library was obtained by 5' RACE. Sequenced using a NextSeq 500. TCRdb trimmed public reads at Q25 via fastp, called clones via MiXCR and kept in-frame beta chains. Rows with a matching CDR3 protein are joined into one entry that keeps the most common DNA and genes. Across this sample there are 9,000 to 13,000 distinct CDR3 sequences, with around 10% seen only once. Together, the top ten hold about 10% of the sample. The starting material was lung tumor tissue, obtained at surgery. These TCRs come from a male donor with early-stage non-small cell lung cancer.

This clonotype was counted once. The chain combines TRBV2 with TRBJ2-4; 8 nucleotides match TRBD1. The CDR3 is made up of 14 amino acids. Losses at the gene ends were 4 bases for V and 7 bases for J; bases not matched to a gene: 6. CDR1 is SNHLY, CDR2 FYNNEI, per germline. This CDR3 is CASSGQGAQNIQYF. The DNA of the CDR3 is TGTGCCAGCAGTGGCCAGGGGGCGCAGAACATTCAGTACTTC.

This clonotype ranks as medium-sized. This chain links TRBV18 with TRBJ2-7; 9 nucleotides match TRBD2. Trimming at V came to 3 bases and at J to 1 base, leaving 10 bases not matched to a gene. The CDR3 runs to 17 residues. Germline lookup yields CDR1 KGHSH and CDR2 LQKENI. CDR3 DNA sequence: TGTGCCAGCTCACCGTTCGAGGCTAGCGGGATATCCTACGAGCAGTACTTC. This codes for CASSPFEASGISYEQYF.

This clonotype was seen at least ten times. This chain joins TRBV12-3 or TRBV12-4 and TRBJ2-7; 7 nucleotides line up with TRBD1. J was trimmed by 8 bases and V by 3 bases; bases with no gene match: 13. This CDR3 is 15 amino acids long. The CDR3 protein is CASSFTGTVSTKQYF. Written as DNA, the CDR3 is TGTGCCAGCAGTTTCACCGGGACAGTATCTACGAAGCAGTACTTC.